This T cell receptor beta chain was captured by sequencing in a study of tumor-infiltrating lymphocytes in primary liver carcinoma. Study information: Tumor lesions were T1-T3 N0M0 and spanned about 4.2 to 10 cm. Whole-study results and caveats: In tumor-adjacent and tumor-blood pairs, overlap was lower than in tumor region pairs.

The table lists this clonotype with many counts. Its antigen remains unknown. The roughly 18-34 mg bulk tissue piece was not sorted before simultaneous RNA and DNA extraction. The patients had histopathologically diagnosed primary liver carcinoma, and their disease was treated by surgical resection. Uniformly, tumor samples exhibited a viable tumor cell fraction exceeding 85%. CDR3 length: 13 residues. V was pared by 5 bases and J by 5 bases, with 4 bases of the junction left unmatched. A primer matching the constant region was used to make TCR beta cDNA from around 550 ng of total RNA. Slightly modified ARM-PCR served as the procedure for the TCR beta libraries. These libraries came from three rounds of nested multiplex PCR. Forward primers for TRBV1-TRBV30 and a C-beta reverse primer served the first two PCR rounds, at roughly 10 cycles each. A single record per CDR3 protein comes from TCRdb applying MiXCR to the multiplex PCR reads. The table shows roughly 120,000 distinct CDR3 sequences, with roughly three fifths occurring only once.

This TCR was recovered from a woman aged 55-70 years with primary liver carcinoma and hepatitis B virus infection. This chain joins TRBV12-3 or TRBV12-4 and TRBJ1-1, with 8 nucleotides matching TRBD1. Sequenced: liver tumor tissue from sampling region 1. Described subset: tumor region T1, superior pole. Written as DNA, the CDR3 is TGTGCCAGCAGTCCCCGGACAGGGACTGAAGCTTTCTTT. This sequence encodes CASSPRTGTEAFF.